The clone carrying this T cell receptor (beta chain) was observed many times. Within a library made for alpha chains, this beta chain is off target, and its count is uninformative. This entry comes from a study of spatial heterogeneity in lung cancer. Study as a whole: As counted in raw reads, each unique TCR and UMI combination appeared more than ten times on average.

In the library, each TCR cDNA molecule bore its own unique molecular identifier. TCRdb analysed the 5' RACE reads with MiXCR anew, one entry per CDR3 protein. Of more than 10,000 distinct CDR3 sequences listed, 5.2% are singletons. Stated time point: sample taken at primary tumor resection. Unsorted samples of tumor, nontumor lung or frozen PBMC had their whole RNA sequenced. Samples were obtained from some 72 donors, all untreated early-stage non-small cell lung cancer patients. Losses at the gene ends were 4 bases for V and 6 bases for J; bases not matched to a gene: 16. The CDR3 is made up of 18 amino acids. The germline V gene has CDR1 MNHEY and CDR2 SVGEGT.

The clonotype originates from a human donor with early-stage non-small cell lung cancer. Source: lung tumor tissue, taken at surgery. The V gene is TRBV6-2 or TRBV6-3, the J gene TRBJ2-4, with 9 bases lining up with TRBD1. The CDR3 DNA follows: TGTGCCAGCAGTTCCTTCCCGCTGAACTGGGACAGGGTAAACATTCAGTACTTC. It encodes CASSSFPLNWDRVNIQYF.